The clone carrying this TCR beta chain was detected only once. Source study methods: Amplification from reference gene primers served as the basis for estimated nucleated cell counts. Clones were read by immunoSEQ multiplex PCR, and TCRdb kept only the in-frame ones, dropping some. V, J and clone size are those of that table, while D and trimming were read from the DNA. The sample comprises roughly 150,000 clones, about 80% of which are singletons, and roughly a tenth rests with the top ten. These data are taken from a study of blood T cell repertoires in COVID-19. This CDR3 contains 15 residues. Germline CDR1 and CDR2: MNHEY and SVGAGI. Between the trimmed V and J ends, which lost 6 bases and 7 bases, there was a span of 19 bases.

The material sequenced was peripheral blood. This sequence originates from a man in his 70s with active or convalescent COVID-19. The rearrangement joins TRBV6-5 to TRBJ1-5; D might be TRBD1 (5 bases). The CDR3 is CASRLGQGSKQPQHF. The CDR3 nucleotides read TGTGCCAGCAGGTTGGGGCAGGGATCAAAGCAGCCCCAGCATTTT.